The source of this T cell receptor beta chain is a study of shared clonotypes between healthy human individuals. Whole-study context: Ranging from 18 to 49 in age, donors were a couple of women and three men.

Study-wide results and limits: It was expected that sequencing depth would affect clonotype sharing among donors.

The CDR3 totals 18 residues. The ends were cut back, 5 bases at V and 4 bases at J, with 24 bases in the middle. Germline loops: CDR1 LNHDA, CDR2 SQIVND (reference sequence). Notes on this clone: Its antigen is unknown.

Each PCR replicate from the sorted subsets contained about 210 ng DNA, which is 25,000 to 30,000 T cell genomes. Generated by immunoSEQ multiplex PCR, the TCRdb table keeps only in-frame clones and is missing some. The table lists 2 million to 2.5 million clones, approximately 96% of them singletons, with about 0.13% in the top ten. What was sequenced was naive CD4+ T cells sorted from blood. Subset here: CD45RA+ positively selected. This chain uses TRBV19 with TRBJ2-1, with D possibly matching TRBD2 (6 bases). The TCR comes from a man younger than 30 in good health. In nucleotides, the CDR3 is TGTGCCAGTAGTCTTATCCTAGCGAAGGGAAATTTATACAATGAGCAGTTCTTC. Its translation: CASSLILAKGNLYNEQFF. Filled out from reference TRBV19 and TRBJ2-1, the complete variable domain reads DGGITQSPKYLFRKEGQNVTLSCEQNLNHDAMYWYRQDPGQGLRLIYYSQIVNDFQKGDIAEGYSVSREKKESFPLTVTSAQKNPTAFYLCASSLILAKGNLYNEQFFGPGTRLTVL.